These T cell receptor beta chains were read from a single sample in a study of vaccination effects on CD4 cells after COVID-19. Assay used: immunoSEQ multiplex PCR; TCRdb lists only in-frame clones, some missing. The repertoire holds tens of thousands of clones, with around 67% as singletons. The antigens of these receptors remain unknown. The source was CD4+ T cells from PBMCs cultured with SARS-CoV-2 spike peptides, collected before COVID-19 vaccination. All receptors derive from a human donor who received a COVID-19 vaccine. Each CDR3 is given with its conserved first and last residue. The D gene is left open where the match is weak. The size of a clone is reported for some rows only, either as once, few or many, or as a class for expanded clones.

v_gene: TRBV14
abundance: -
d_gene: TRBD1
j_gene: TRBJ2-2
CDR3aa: CASSPRGWTSNTGELFF
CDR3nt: TGTGCCAGCAGCCCCAGGGGGTGGACTTCGAACACCGGGGAGCTGTTTTTT

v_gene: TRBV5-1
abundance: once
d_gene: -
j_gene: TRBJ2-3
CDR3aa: CASSFSAVKDTQYF
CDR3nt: TGCGCCAGCAGCTTCTCCGCGGTGAAAGATACGCAGTATTTT

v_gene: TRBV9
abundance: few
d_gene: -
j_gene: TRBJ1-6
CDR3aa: CASSVRGENSPLHF
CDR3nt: TGTGCCAGCAGCGTAAGAGGGGAAAATTCACCCCTCCACTTT

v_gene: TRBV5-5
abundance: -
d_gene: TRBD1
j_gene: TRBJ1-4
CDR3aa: CASSFKGAGANEKLFF
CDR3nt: TGTGCCAGCAGCTTCAAGGGGGCAGGGGCTAATGAAAAACTGTTTTTT

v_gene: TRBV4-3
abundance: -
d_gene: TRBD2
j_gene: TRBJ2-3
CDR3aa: CASSQGSASGGTDTQYF
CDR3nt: TGCGCCAGCAGCCAAGGCAGTGCGAGCGGGGGCACAGATACGCAGTATTTT

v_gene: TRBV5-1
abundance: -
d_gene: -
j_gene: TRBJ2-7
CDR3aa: CASSLQGAFYEQYF
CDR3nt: TGCGCCAGCAGCTTACAGGGCGCCTTCTACGAGCAGTACTTC

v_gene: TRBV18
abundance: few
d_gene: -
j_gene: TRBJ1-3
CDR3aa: CASSPPGLKGSGNTIYF
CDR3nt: TGTGCCAGCTCACCACCAGGGCTAAAGGGCTCTGGAAACACCATATATTTT

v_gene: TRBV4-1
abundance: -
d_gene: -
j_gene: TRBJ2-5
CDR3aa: CASSQRGDLQETQYF
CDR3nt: TGCGCCAGCAGCCAGAGGGGAGACCTACAAGAGACCCAGTACTTC

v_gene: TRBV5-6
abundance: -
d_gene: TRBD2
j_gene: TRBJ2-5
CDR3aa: CASSFGTSGVGHF
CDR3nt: TGTGCCAGCAGCTTTGGGACTAGCGGGGTGGGGCACTTC

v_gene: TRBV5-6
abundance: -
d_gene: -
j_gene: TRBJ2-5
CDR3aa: CASSLNRWSSAKETQYF
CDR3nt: TGTGCCAGCAGCTTGAACCGCTGGTCTAGCGCGAAAGAGACCCAGTACTTC

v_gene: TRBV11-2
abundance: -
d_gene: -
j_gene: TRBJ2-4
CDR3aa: CASSLVKGWSPGGNIQYF
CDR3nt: TGTGCCAGCAGCTTAGTGAAGGGTTGGAGCCCCGGAGGAAACATTCAGTACTTC

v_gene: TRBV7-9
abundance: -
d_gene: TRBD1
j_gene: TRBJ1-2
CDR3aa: CASSFPRTGGYTF
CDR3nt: TGTGCCAGCAGCTTTCCCCGGACAGGTGGCTACACCTTC

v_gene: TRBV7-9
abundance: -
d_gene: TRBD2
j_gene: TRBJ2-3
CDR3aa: CASSLAGLAGGNTDTQYF
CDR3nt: TGTGCCAGCAGCTTAGCGGGGCTAGCGGGGGGTAACACAGATACGCAGTATTTT

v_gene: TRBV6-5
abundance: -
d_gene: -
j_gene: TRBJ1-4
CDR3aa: CASSWMGTSNEKLFF
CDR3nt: TGTGCCAGCAGTTGGATGGGCACCTCTAATGAAAAACTGTTTTTT

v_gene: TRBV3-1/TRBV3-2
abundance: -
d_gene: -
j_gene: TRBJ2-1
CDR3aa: CASSQVSGGNEQFF
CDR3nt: TGTGCCAGCAGCCAAGTGTCAGGAGGGAATGAGCAGTTCTTC

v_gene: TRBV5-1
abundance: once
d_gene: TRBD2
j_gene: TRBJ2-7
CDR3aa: CASSAGTSNYEQYF
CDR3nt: TGCGCCAGCAGCGCCGGGACTAGCAATTACGAGCAGTACTTC

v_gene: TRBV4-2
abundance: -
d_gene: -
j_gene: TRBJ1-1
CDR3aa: CASSQVLGGTEAFF
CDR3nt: TGTGCCAGCAGCCAAGTGCTCGGAGGGACTGAAGCTTTCTTT

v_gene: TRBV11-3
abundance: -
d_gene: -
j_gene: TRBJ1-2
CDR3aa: CASIGGLKYTF
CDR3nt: TGTGCCAGCATTGGGGGGCTAAAGTACACCTTC

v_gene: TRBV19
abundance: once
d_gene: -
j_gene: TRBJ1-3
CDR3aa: CASRRDRSSGNTIYF
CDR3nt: TGTGCCAGTAGGCGCGACAGGTCCTCTGGAAACACCATATATTTT

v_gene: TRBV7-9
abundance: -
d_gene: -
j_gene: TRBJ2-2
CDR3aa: CASSLAGGTGELFF
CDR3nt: TGTGCCAGCAGCTTAGCGGGGGGCACCGGGGAGCTGTTTTTT

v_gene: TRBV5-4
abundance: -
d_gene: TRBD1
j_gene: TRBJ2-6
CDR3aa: CASSPPGQALSGANVLTF
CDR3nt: TGTGCCAGCAGCCCTCCGGGACAGGCTCTCTCTGGGGCCAACGTCCTGACTTTC

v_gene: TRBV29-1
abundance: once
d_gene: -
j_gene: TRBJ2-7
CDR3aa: CSDPVSTKGDEQYF
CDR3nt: TGCAGCGACCCCGTATCAACGAAAGGGGACGAGCAGTACTTC

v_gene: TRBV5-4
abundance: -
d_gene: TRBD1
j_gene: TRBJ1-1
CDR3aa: CASSQGQLNTEAFF
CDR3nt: TGTGCCAGCAGCCAGGGACAGTTGAACACTGAAGCTTTCTTT

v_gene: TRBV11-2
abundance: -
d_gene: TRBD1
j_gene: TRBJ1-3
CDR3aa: CASEQGRLSGNTIYF
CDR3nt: TGTGCCAGCGAACAGGGGCGTCTCTCTGGAAACACCATATATTTT

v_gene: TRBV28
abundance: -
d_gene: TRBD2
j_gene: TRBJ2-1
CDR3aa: CASSFGASGLRRHEQFF
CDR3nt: TGTGCCAGCAGTTTTGGGGCTAGCGGGTTACGTCGGCATGAGCAGTTCTTC

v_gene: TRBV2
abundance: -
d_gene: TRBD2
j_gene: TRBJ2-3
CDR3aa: CASSLLAGSGTDTQYF
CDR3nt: TGTGCCAGCAGCCTTCTAGCGGGATCAGGGACAGATACGCAGTATTTT

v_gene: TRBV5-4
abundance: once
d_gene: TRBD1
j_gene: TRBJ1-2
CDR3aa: CASSSPGQMRIGYTF
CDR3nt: TGTGCCAGCAGCTCCCCGGGACAGATGCGGATCGGCTACACCTTC

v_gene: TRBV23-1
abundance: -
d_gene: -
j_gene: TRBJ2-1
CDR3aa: CASSPLQGVNEQFF
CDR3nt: TGCGCCAGCAGTCCTTTACAGGGAGTCAATGAGCAGTTCTTC

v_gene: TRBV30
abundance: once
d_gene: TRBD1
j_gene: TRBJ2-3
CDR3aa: CAWTDPGQGKDTQYF
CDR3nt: TGTGCCTGGACCGACCCGGGACAGGGGAAAGATACGCAGTATTTT

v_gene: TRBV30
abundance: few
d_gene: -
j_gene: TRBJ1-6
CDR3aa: CAWSLEGRVHSPLHF
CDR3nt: TGTGCCTGGAGTCTGGAGGGGAGGGTACATTCACCCCTCCACTTT

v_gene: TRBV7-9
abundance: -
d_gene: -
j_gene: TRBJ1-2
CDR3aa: CASSPEAPGSGYTF
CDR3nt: TGTGCCAGCAGTCCAGAAGCCCCGGGAAGTGGCTACACCTTC

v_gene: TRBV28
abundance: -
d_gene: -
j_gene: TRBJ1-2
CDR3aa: CASSSATGANYGYTF
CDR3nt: TGTGCCAGCAGTTCCGCGACAGGTGCTAACTATGGCTACACCTTC

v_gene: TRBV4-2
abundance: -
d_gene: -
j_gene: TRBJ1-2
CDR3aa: CASSQDPHKAYGYTF
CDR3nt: TGTGCCAGCAGCCAAGATCCCCACAAGGCCTATGGCTACACCTTC

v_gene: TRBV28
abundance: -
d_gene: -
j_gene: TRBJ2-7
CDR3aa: CASSFLGTAFGSYEQYF
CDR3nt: TGTGCCAGCAGTTTTCTAGGGACCGCCTTCGGCTCCTACGAGCAGTACTTC

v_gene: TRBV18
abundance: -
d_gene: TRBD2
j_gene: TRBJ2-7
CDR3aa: CASSPRTSGTSEQYF
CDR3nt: TGTGCCAGCTCACCAAGGACTAGCGGGACAAGCGAGCAGTACTTC

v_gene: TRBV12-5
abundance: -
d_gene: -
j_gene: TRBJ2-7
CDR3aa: CASALGQASSYEQYF
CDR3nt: TGTGCTAGTGCCCTGGGTCAGGCCAGCTCCTACGAGCAGTACTTC

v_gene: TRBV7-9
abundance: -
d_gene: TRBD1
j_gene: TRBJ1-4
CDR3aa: CASSGQGSNEKLFF
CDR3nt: TGTGCCAGCAGCGGACAGGGGTCTAATGAAAAACTGTTTTTT

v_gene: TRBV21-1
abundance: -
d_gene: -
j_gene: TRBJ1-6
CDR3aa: CASSSPQGSYNSPLHF
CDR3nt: TGTGCCAGCAGCTCCCCGCAGGGCTCCTATAATTCACCCCTCCACTTT

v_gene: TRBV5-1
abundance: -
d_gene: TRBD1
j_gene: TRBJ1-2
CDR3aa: CASSLTGDGGNYGYTF
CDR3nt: TGCGCCAGCAGCCTAACAGGGGACGGTGGTAACTATGGCTACACCTTC

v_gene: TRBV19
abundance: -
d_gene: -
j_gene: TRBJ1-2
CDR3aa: CASSFGRQTNNYGYTF
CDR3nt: TGTGCCAGTAGCTTCGGACGACAGACAAATAACTATGGCTACACCTTC

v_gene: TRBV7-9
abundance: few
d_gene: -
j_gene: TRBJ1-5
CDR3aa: CASSTPDQPQHF
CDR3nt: TGTGCCAGCAGCACCCCGGATCAGCCCCAGCATTTT

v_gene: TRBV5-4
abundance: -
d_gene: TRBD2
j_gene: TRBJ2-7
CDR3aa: CASSPGTKETYEQYF
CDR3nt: TGTGCCAGCAGCCCCGGGACTAAGGAAACCTACGAGCAGTACTTC

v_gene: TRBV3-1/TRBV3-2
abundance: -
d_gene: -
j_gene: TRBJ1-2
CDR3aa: CASSQAQGNGYTF
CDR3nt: TGTGCCAGCAGCCAAGCACAGGGAAATGGCTACACCTTC

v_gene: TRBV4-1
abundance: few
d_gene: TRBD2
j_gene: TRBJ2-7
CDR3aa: CASSRRPGLAGGNDEQYF
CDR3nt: TGCGCCAGCAGCCGTCGGCCGGGACTAGCGGGAGGTAACGACGAGCAGTACTTC

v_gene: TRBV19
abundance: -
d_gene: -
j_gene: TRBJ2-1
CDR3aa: CASSIVGRGNEQFF
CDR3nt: TGTGCCAGTAGTATAGTGGGACGGGGCAATGAGCAGTTCTTC

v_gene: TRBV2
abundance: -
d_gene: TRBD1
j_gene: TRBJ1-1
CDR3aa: CASSLGTAKAFF
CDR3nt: TGTGCCAGCAGTCTAGGGACAGCCAAAGCTTTCTTT

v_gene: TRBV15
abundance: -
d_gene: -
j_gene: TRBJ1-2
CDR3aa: CATSRDPLGGYGYTF
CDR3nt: TGTGCCACCAGCAGAGACCCCCTAGGGGGCTATGGCTACACCTTC

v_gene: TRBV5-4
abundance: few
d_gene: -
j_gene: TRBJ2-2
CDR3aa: CASSFAPTLAEGRELFF
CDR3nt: TGTGCCAGCAGCTTTGCACCAACTTTGGCAGAGGGGCGGGAGCTGTTTTTT

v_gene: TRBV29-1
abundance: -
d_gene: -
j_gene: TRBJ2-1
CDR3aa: CSVVGVYNEQFF
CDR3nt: TGCAGCGTTGTCGGCGTGTACAATGAGCAGTTCTTC

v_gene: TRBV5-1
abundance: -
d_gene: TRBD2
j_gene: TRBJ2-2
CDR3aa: CASSLRASGNTGELFF
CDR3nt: TGCGCCAGCAGCTTAAGAGCTAGCGGAAACACCGGGGAGCTGTTTTTT

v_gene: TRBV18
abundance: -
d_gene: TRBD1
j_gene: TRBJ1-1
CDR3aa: CASSSQGVVNTEAFF
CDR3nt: TGTGCCAGCTCATCCCAGGGGGTCGTGAACACTGAAGCTTTCTTT

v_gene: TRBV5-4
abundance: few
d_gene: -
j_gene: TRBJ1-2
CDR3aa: CASSLVGFREATNYGYTF
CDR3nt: TGTGCCAGCAGCTTGGTGGGATTCAGGGAGGCGACTAACTATGGCTACACCTTC

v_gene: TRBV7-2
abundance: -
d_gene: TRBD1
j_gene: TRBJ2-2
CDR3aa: CASRTGTGRTGELFF
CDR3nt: TGTGCCAGCAGGACCGGGACAGGGCGGACCGGGGAGCTGTTTTTT